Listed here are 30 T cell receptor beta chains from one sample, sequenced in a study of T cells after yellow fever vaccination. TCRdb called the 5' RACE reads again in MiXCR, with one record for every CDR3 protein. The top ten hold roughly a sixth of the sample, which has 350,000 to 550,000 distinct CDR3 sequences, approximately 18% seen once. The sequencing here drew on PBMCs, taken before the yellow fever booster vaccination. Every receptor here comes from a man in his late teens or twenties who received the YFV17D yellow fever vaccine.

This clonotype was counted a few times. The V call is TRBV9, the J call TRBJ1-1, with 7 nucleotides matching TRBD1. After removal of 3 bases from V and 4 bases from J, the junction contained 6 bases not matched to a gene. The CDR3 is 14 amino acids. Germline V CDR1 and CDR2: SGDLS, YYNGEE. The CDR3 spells CASSGTHRGTEAFF. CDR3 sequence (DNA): TGTGCCAGCAGCGGAACCCACAGGGGCACTGAAGCTTTCTTT.

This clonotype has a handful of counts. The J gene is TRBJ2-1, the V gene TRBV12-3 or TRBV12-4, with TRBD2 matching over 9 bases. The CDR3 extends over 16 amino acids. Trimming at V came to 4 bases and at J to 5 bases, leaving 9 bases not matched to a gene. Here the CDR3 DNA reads TGTGCCAGCAGTTGGCTTAGCGGGGGCCCTCACAATGAGCAGTTCTTC. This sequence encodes CASSWLSGGPHNEQFF.

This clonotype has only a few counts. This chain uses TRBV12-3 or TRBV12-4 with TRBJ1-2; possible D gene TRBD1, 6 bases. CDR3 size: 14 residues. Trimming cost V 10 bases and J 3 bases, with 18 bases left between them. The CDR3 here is CATLGGARYYGYTF. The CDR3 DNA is TGTGCCACCCTTGGGGGGGCGCGATACTATGGCTACACCTTC.

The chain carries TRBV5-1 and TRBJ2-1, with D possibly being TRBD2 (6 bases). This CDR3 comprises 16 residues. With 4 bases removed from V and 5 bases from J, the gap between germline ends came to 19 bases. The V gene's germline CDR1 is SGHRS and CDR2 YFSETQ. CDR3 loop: CASSHVPGLVDNEQFF. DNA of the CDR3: TGCGCCAGCAGCCACGTCCCGGGACTGGTCGACAATGAGCAGTTCTTC.

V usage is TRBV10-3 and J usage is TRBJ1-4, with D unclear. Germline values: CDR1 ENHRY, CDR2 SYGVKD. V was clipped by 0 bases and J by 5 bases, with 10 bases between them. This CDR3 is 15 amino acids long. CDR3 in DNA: TGTGCCATCAGTGAGTCGAACTCCCGCAATGAAAAACTGTTTTTT. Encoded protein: CAISESNSRNEKLFF.

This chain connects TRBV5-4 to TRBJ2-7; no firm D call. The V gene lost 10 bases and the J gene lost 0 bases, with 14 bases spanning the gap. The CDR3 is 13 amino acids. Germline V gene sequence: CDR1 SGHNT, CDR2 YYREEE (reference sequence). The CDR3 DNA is TGTGCCGGAAGGACGGAGAGCTCCTACGAGCAGTACTTC. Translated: CAGRTESSYEQYF. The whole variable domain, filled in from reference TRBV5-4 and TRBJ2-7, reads ETGVTQSPTHLIKTRGQQVTLRCSSQSGHNTVSWYQQALGQGPQFIFQYYREEENGRGNFPPRFSGLQFPNYSSELNVNALELDDSALYLCAGRTESSYEQYFGPGTRLTVT.

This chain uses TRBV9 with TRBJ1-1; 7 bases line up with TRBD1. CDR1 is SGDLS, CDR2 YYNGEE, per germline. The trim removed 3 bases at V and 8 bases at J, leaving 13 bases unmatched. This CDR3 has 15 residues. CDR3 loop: CASSDRAGGRLEAFF. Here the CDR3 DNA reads TGTGCCAGCAGCGATCGCGCAGGGGGACGATTAGAAGCTTTCTTT.

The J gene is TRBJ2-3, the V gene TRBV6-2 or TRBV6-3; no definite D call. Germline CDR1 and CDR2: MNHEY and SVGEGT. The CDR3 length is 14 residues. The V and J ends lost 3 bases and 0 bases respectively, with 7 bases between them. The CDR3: CASSYGISTDTQYF. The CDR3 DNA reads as TGTGCCAGCAGTTATGGGATTAGCACAGATACGCAGTATTTT.

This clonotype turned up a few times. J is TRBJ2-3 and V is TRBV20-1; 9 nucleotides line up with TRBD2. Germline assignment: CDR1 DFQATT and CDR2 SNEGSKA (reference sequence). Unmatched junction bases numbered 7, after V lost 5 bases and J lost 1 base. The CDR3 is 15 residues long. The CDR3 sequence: CSASSLAGRTDTQYF. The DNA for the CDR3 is TGCAGTGCTTCATCCCTAGCGGGACGCACAGATACGCAGTATTTT.

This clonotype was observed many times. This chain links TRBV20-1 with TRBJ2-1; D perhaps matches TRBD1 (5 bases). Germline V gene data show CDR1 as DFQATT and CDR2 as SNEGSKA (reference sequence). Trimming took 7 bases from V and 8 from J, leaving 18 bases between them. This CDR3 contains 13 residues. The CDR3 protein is CSGRTPGFDEQFF. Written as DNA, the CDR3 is TGCAGTGGAAGGACCCCAGGGTTCGATGAGCAGTTCTTC.

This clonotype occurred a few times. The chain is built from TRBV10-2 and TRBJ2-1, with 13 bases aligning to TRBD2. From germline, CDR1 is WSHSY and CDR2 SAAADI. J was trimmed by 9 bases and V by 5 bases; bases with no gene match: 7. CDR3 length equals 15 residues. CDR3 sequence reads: CASSTTSGGTSEQFF. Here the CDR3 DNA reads TGCGCCAGCAGTACGACTAGCGGGGGGACTAGTGAGCAGTTCTTC.

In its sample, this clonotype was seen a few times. Here the CDR3 DNA reads TGTGCCAGCAGCTTACTCGCAGGCGGTGGCTACACCTTC. It specifies CASSLLAGGGYTF. J is TRBJ1-2 and V is TRBV5-4; D is unresolved. Trimming removed 2 bases at V and 7 bases at J, with 12 bases between. The CDR3 length is 13 residues. The germline CDR1 and CDR2 sequences are SGHNT and YYREEE (reference sequence). The whole variable domain, filled in from reference TRBV5-4 and TRBJ1-2, reads ETGVTQSPTHLIKTRGQQVTLRCSSQSGHNTVSWYQQALGQGPQFIFQYYREEENGRGNFPPRFSGLQFPNYSSELNVNALELDDSALYLCASSLLAGGGYTFGSGTRLTVV.

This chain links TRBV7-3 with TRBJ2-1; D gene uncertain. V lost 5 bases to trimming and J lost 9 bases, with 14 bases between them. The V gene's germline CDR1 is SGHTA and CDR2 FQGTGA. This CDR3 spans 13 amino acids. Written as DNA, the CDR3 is TGTGCCAGCAGCCCGGTGCAGCCCGGTGAGCAGTTCTTC. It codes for CASSPVQPGEQFF.

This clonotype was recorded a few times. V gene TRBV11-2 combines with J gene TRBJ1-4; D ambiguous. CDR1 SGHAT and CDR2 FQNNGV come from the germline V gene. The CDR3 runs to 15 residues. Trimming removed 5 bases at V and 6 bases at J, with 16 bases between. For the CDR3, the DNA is TGTGCCAGCAGCCTTAACTCCCGGCCGGATGAAAAACTGTTTTTT. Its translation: CASSLNSRPDEKLFF.

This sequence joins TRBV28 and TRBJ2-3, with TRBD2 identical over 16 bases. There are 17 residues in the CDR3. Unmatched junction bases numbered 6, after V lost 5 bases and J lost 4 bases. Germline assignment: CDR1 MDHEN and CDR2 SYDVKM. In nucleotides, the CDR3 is TGTGCCAGCAGTCTCGGGACTAGCGGGGGGGCAGCAGATACGCAGTATTTT. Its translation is CASSLGTSGGAADTQYF.

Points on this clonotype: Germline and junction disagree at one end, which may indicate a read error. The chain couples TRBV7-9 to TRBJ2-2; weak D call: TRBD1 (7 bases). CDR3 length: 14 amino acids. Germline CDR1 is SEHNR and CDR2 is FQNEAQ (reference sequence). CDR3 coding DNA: TGTGCCAGCACGGACAGGTCGAACACCGGGGAGGTGTTTTTT. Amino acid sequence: CASTDRSNTGEVFF. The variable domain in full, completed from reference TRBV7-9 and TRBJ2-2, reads DTGVSQNPRHKITKRGQNVTFRCDPISEHNRLYWYRQTLGQGPEFLTYFQNEAQLEKSRLLSDRFSAERPKGSFSTLEIQRTEQGDSAMYLCASTDRSNTGEVFFGEGSRLTVL.

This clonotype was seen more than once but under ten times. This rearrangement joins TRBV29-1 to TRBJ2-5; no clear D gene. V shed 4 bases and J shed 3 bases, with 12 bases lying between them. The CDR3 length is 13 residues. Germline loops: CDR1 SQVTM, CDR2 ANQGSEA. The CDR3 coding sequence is TGCAGCGTTGTCCTTAACCATGAAGAGACCCAGTACTTC. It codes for CSVVLNHEETQYF.

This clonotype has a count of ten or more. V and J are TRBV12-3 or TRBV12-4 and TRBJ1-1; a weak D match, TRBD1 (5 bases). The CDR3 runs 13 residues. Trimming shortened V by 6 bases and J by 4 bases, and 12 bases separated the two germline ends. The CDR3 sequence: CASRDTQGTEAFF. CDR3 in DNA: TGTGCCAGCAGGGATACTCAGGGCACTGAAGCTTTCTTT.

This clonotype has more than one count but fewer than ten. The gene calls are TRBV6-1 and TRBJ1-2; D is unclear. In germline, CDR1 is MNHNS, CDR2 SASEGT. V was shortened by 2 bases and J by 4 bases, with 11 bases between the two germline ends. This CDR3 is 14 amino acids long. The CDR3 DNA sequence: TGTGCCAGCAGTGAAAATATGGCAGGCTATGGCTACACCTTC. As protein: CASSENMAGYGYTF.

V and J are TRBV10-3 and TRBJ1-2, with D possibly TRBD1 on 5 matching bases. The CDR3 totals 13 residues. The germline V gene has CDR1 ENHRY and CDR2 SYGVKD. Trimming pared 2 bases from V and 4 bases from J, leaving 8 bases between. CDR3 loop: CAISEPTAYGYTF. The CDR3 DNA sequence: TGTGCCATCAGTGAGCCGACAGCCTATGGCTACACCTTC.

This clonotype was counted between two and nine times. The CDR3 reads CASREGIGQAYGYTF. The CDR3 nucleotides read TGCGCCAGCAGGGAGGGGATCGGACAGGCCTATGGCTACACCTTC. J is TRBJ1-2 and V is TRBV5-1; TRBD1 matches 7 bases. V lost 5 bases and J lost 4; bases outside the gene matches: 11. The CDR3 extends over 15 amino acids. Germline values: CDR1 SGHRS, CDR2 YFSETQ.

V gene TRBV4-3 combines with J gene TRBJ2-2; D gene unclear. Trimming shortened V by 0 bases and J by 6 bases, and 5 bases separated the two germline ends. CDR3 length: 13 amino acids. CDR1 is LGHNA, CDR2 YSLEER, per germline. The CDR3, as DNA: TGCGCCAGCAGCCAAGAGCGGCCCGGGGAGCTGTTTTTT. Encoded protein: CASSQERPGELFF.

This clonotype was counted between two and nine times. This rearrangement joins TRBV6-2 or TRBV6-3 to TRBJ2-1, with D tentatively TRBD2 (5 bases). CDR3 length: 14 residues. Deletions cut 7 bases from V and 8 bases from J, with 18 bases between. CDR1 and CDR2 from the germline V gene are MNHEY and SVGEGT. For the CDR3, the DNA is TGTGCCAGCAATAGCGCTCTCTGGGGTTATGAGCAGTTCTTC. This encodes CASNSALWGYEQFF.

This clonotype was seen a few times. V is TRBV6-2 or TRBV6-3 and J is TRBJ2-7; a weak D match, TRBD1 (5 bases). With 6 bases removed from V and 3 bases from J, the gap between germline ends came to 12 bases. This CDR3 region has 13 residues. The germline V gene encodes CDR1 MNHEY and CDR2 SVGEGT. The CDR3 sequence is CASRGAYYYEQYF. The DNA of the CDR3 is TGTGCCAGCAGAGGGGCTTATTACTACGAGCAGTACTTC.

CDR3 region: CASSDWLGETQYF. The DNA for the CDR3 is TGCGCCAGCAGCGACTGGCTGGGGGAGACCCAGTACTTC. The chain employs TRBV5-1 and TRBJ2-5; D uncertain. This CDR3 is 13 amino acids long. V lost 4 bases, J lost 5 bases, and 12 bases lay in between. Germline V CDR1 and CDR2: SGHRS, YFSETQ.

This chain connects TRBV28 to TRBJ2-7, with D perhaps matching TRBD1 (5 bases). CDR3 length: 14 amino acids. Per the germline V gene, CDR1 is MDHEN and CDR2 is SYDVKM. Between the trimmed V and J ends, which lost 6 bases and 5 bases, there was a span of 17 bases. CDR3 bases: TGTGCCAGCAGCCCTGGGCAGGGCTTCGACGAGCAGTACGTC. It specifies CASSPGQGFDEQYV.

CDR3 amino acids: CASSLGLAGPYGEQFF. The CDR3 DNA reads TGCGCCAGCAGCTTAGGACTAGCGGGGCCTTACGGTGAGCAGTTCTTC. The chain recombines TRBV5-1 with TRBJ2-1; 12 bases fit TRBD2. This CDR3 comprises 16 residues. Per germline, CDR1 SGHRS and CDR2 YFSETQ. With 2 bases clipped from V and 9 bases from J, the junction kept 9 bases outside the gene matches.

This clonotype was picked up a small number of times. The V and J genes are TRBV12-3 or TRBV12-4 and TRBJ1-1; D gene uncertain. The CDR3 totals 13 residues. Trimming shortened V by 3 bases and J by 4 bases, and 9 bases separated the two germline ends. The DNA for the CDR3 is TGTGCCAGCAGTTTGGGGTGGGGCACTGAAGCTTTCTTT. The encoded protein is CASSLGWGTEAFF.

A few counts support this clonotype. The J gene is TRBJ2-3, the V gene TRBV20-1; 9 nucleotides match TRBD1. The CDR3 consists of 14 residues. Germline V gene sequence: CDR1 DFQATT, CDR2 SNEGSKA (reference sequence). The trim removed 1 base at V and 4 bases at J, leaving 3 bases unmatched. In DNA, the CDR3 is TGCAGTGCTAGAGTGGACAGGGGAGCAGATACGCAGTATTTT. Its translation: CSARVDRGADTQYF.

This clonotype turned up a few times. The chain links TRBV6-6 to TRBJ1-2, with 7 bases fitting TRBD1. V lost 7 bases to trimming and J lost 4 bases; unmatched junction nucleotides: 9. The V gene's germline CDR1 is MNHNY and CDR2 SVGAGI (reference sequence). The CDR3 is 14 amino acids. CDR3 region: CASTRDSGTYGYTF. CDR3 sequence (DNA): TGTGCCAGCACTCGGGACAGTGGCACCTATGGCTACACCTTC.